A selection of T cell receptor beta chains follows, all from one sample in a study of shared clonotypes between healthy human individuals. The method was immunoSEQ multiplex PCR; TCRdb's version includes in-frame clones alone and lacks a portion of them. This table has a few hundred thousand clones, 70% to 75% appearing once. The sample was memory CD4+ T cells sorted from blood. These receptors were collected from a man aged 25 to 40 in good health. Each CDR3 is given with its conserved first and last residue. A D gene is named only where the DNA matches it firmly. Only part of the rows carry a size: once, few, many, or a class if the clone is expanded.

J: TRBJ2-7; V: TRBV19; D: .; size: .; CDR3: CASSTALGGAYEQYF; DNA: TGTGCCAGTAGTACCGCCCTGGGCGGGGCCTACGAGCAGTACTTC
J: TRBJ2-7; V: TRBV27; D: TRBD1; size: .; CDR3: CASSSYDRVSYEQYF; DNA: TGTGCCAGCAGTTCCTACGACAGGGTCTCCTACGAGCAGTACTTC
J: TRBJ2-2; V: TRBV16; D: .; size: few; CDR3: CASSEQGGQNTGELFF; DNA: TGTGCCAGCAGCGAGCAAGGCGGGCAGAACACCGGGGAGCTGTTTTTT
J: TRBJ2-5; V: TRBV19; D: .; size: .; CDR3: CASSFSQETQYF; DNA: TGTGCCAGTAGTTTCAGCCAAGAGACCCAGTACTTC
J: TRBJ2-5; V: TRBV5-1; D: .; size: .; CDR3: CASSRGNPETQYF; DNA: TGCGCCAGCAGCCGTGGGAACCCAGAGACCCAGTACTTC
J: TRBJ1-4; V: TRBV11-2; D: .; size: .; CDR3: CASSPSIGANEKLFF; DNA: TGTGCCAGCAGCCCTAGTATCGGGGCTAATGAAAAACTGTTTTTT
J: TRBJ2-7; V: TRBV15; D: TRBD2; size: .; CDR3: CATSKAGTSGRYEQYF; DNA: TGTGCCACCAGCAAGGCCGGGACTAGCGGGAGATACGAGCAGTACTTC
J: TRBJ2-7; V: TRBV7-9; D: .; size: .; CDR3: CASSLVGVGEQYF; DNA: TGTGCCAGCAGCTTAGTTGGGGTTGGGGAGCAGTACTTC
J: TRBJ2-1; V: TRBV6-6; D: .; size: .; CDR3: CASSTPAGEQFF; DNA: TGTGCCAGCAGTACCCCTGCTGGTGAGCAGTTCTTC
J: TRBJ1-1; V: TRBV30; D: .; size: .; CDR3: CAWSRWGGADTEAFF; DNA: TGTGCCTGGAGTCGGTGGGGGGGCGCCGACACTGAAGCTTTCTTT
J: TRBJ2-5; V: TRBV7-3; D: TRBD1; size: few; CDR3: CASSRGQGETQYF; DNA: TGTGCCAGCAGTCGCGGACAGGGTGAGACCCAGTACTTC
J: TRBJ2-5; V: TRBV5-4; D: .; size: .; CDR3: CASSLNHGETQYF; DNA: TGTGCCAGCAGCTTGAACCACGGGGAGACCCAGTACTTC
J: TRBJ2-3; V: TRBV2; D: .; size: .; CDR3: CASSVVTFTDTQYF; DNA: TGTGCCAGCAGTGTCGTTACCTTCACAGATACGCAGTATTTT
J: TRBJ2-2; V: TRBV7-5; D: .; size: .; CDR3: CASSLLSGRRTGELFF; DNA: TGTGCCAGCAGCTTGCTTAGCGGGAGGCGCACCGGGGAGCTGTTTTTT
J: TRBJ1-4; V: TRBV9; D: .; size: .; CDR3: CASSVEGGLEKLFF; DNA: TGTGCCAGCAGCGTAGAAGGGGGGCTTGAAAAACTGTTTTTT
J: TRBJ2-7; V: TRBV7-9; D: TRBD2; size: .; CDR3: CASSFEGLAGGRSYEQYF; DNA: TGTGCCAGCAGCTTTGAGGGACTAGCGGGAGGGAGGTCCTACGAGCAGTACTTC
J: TRBJ2-2; V: TRBV7-3; D: .; size: .; CDR3: CASSLRPPGQGAGELFF; DNA: TGTGCCAGCAGCTTACGCCCCCCGGGACAAGGTGCGGGGGAGCTGTTTTTT
J: TRBJ1-4; V: TRBV10-3; D: TRBD1; size: .; CDR3: CAIRGTDATNEKLFF; DNA: TGTGCCATCCGCGGGACAGATGCAACTAATGAAAAACTGTTTTTT
J: TRBJ2-7; V: TRBV28; D: TRBD1; size: .; CDR3: CASSDLRDSPYEQYF; DNA: TGTGCCAGCAGCGATCTACGGGACAGCCCCTACGAGCAGTACTTC
J: TRBJ2-7; V: TRBV19; D: TRBD2; size: .; CDR3: CAFSGLAGEEQYF; DNA: TGTGCCTTCTCGGGACTAGCGGGAGAGGAGCAGTACTTC
J: TRBJ2-5; V: TRBV5-1; D: .; size: few; CDR3: CASSWGESQETQYF; DNA: TGCGCCAGCAGCTGGGGAGAGTCCCAAGAGACCCAGTACTTC
J: TRBJ2-3; V: TRBV2; D: TRBD1; size: .; CDR3: CASSTRDRDTDTQYF; DNA: TGTGCCAGCAGTACCCGGGACAGGGACACAGATACGCAGTATTTT
J: TRBJ1-5; V: TRBV6-1; D: .; size: once; CDR3: CASSEYRTNQPQHF; DNA: TGTGCCAGCAGTGAATACAGGACCAATCAGCCCCAGCATTTT
J: TRBJ2-1; V: TRBV4-3; D: .; size: .; CDR3: CASSQDLGLQGNEQFF; DNA: TGCGCCAGCAGCCAAGATCTGGGGCTACAGGGCAATGAGCAGTTCTTC
J: TRBJ2-3; V: TRBV19; D: .; size: .; CDR3: CASSPDGLLTQYF; DNA: TGTGCCAGTAGTCCCGACGGACTCCTTACGCAGTATTTT
J: TRBJ2-1; V: TRBV10-3; D: .; size: .; CDR3: CAISVGSPDEQFF; DNA: TGTGCCATCAGTGTAGGCAGCCCCGATGAGCAGTTCTTC
J: TRBJ1-5; V: TRBV28; D: .; size: .; CDR3: CASSPRETRQPQHF; DNA: TGTGCCAGCAGTCCACGGGAGACAAGGCAGCCCCAGCATTTT
J: TRBJ2-7; V: TRBV6-6; D: .; size: .; CDR3: CASGALYEQYF; DNA: TGTGCCAGCGGGGCCCTCTACGAGCAGTACTTC
J: TRBJ2-2; V: TRBV7-8; D: .; size: .; CDR3: CASSWGRIDAGELFF; DNA: TGTGCCAGCAGCTGGGGACGGATTGATGCCGGGGAGCTGTTTTTT
J: TRBJ2-7; V: TRBV5-1; D: .; size: .; CDR3: CASSSWDPREQYF; DNA: TGCGCCAGCAGCTCCTGGGACCCTCGGGAGCAGTACTTC
J: TRBJ1-2; V: TRBV5-8; D: .; size: few; CDR3: CASTWGPVPYGYTF; DNA: TGTGCCAGCACCTGGGGGCCGGTCCCCTATGGCTACACCTTC